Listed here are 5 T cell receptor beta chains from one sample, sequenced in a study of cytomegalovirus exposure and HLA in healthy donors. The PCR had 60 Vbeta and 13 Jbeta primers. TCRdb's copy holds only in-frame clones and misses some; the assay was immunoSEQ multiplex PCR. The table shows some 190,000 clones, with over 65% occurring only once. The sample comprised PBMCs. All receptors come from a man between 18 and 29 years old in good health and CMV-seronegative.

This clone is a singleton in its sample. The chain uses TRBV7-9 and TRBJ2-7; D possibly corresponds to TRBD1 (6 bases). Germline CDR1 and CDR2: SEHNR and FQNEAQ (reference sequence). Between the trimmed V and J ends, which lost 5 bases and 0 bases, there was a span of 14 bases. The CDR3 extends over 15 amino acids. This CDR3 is CASSPHHRDSYEQYF. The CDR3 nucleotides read TGTGCCAGCAGCCCACATCACAGGGACTCCTACGAGCAGTACTTC.

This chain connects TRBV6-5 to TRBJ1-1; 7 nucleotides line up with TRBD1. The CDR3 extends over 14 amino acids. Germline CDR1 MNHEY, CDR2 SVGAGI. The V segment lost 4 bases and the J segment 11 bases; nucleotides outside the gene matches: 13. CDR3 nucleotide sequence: TGTGCCAGCAGTTCCATTCAATCCAGGGGGGACGCTTTCTTT. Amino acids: CASSSIQSRGDAFF.

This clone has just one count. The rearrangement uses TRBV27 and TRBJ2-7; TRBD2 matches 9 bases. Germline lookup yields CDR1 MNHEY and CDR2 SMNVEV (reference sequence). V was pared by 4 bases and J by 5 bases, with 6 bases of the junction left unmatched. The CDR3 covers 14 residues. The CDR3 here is CASSSGTSLHEQYF. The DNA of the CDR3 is TGTGCCAGCAGTTCAGGGACTAGCCTACACGAGCAGTACTTC.

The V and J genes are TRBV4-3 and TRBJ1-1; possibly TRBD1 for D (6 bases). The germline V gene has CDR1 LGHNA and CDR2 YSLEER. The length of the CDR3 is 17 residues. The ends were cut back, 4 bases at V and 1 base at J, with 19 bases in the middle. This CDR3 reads CASSPELQGYENTEAFF. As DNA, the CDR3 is TGCGCCAGCAGCCCGGAATTACAGGGATACGAGAACACTGAAGCTTTCTTT.

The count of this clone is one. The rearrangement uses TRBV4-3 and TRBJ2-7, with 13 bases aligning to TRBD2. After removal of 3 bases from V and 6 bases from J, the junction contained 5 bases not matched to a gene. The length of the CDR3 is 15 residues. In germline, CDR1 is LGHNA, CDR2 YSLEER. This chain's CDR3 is CASSHTSGRAREQYF. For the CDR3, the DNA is TGCGCCAGCAGCCATACTAGCGGGAGGGCCCGCGAGCAGTACTTC.